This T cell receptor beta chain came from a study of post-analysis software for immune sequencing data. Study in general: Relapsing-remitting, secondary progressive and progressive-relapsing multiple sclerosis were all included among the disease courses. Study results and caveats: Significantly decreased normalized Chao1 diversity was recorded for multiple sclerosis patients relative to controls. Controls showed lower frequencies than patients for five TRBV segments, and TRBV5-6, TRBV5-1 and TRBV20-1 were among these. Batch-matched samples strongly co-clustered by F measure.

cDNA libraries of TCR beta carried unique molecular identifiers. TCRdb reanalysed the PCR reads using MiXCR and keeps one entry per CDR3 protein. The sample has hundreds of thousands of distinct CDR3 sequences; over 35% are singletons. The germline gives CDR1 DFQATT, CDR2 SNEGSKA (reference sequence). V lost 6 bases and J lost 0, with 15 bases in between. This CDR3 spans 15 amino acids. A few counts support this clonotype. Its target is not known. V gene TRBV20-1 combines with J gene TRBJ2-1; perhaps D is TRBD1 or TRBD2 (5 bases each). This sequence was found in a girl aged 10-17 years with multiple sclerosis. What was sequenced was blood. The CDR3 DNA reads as TGCAGTGCGAAGGACTTAGGGGACTCCTACAATGAGCAGTTCTTC. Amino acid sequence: CSAKDLGDSYNEQFF.